The rows below give T cell receptor beta chains drawn from one sample of a study of blood T cell repertoires in COVID-19. Profiling relied on immunoSEQ multiplex PCR, and the TCRdb table lists in-frame clones only, not all of them. The sample holds over 15,000 clones; 82% are singletons and the top ten take more than 5.5%. The sequenced sample was peripheral blood. Every receptor here comes from a human donor in a cohort sampled during active COVID-19. Each CDR3 is given with its conserved first and last residue. D genes are given only for firm matches. Clone size is stated in some rows and not others, as once, few, many or a class when expanded.

d_call,clone_size,v_call,j_call,cdr3_length,cdr3_nt,cdr3_aa
TRBD2,.,TRBV4-1,TRBJ2-1,15,TGCGCCAGCAGCCGGCGGGAGGGCCAATCGGGCGAGCAGTTCTTC,CASSRREGQSGEQFF
TRBD2,.,TRBV10-3,TRBJ2-1,15,TGTGCCATCAGTGAGGGACTAGCGGGAGAAGCTGAGCAGTTCTTC,CAISEGLAGEAEQFF
TRBD1,.,TRBV18,TRBJ2-7,15,TGTGCCAGCTCACCACGCGGGACAGGATCCTACGAGCAGTACTTC,CASSPRGTGSYEQYF
.,.,TRBV6-4,TRBJ2-3,14,TGTGCCAGCAGTGACGGGGGCCCCACAGATACGCAGTATTTT,CASSDGGPTDTQYF
.,.,TRBV3-1/TRBV3-2,TRBJ2-2,15,TGTGCCAGCAGCCAAGAGGGGGCCTACACCGGGGAGCTGTTTTTT,CASSQEGAYTGELFF
TRBD2,.,TRBV18,TRBJ2-7,16,TGTGCCAGCTCGCCCCAGGCGTCGGGGGGATCCTACGAGCAGTACTTC,CASSPQASGGSYEQYF
.,.,TRBV28,TRBJ1-2,13,TGTGCCAGCAGTTTATCGACAGGCTATGGCTACACCTTC,CASSLSTGYGYTF
.,.,TRBV6-5,TRBJ1-6,12,TGTGCCAGCAGCAAGGGGTATTCACCCCTCCACTTT,CASSKGYSPLHF
TRBD2,.,TRBV7-9,TRBJ2-4,15,TGTGCCAGCAGACAGACTAGCGGGACCAAAAACATTCAGTACTTC,CASRQTSGTKNIQYF
.,.,TRBV19,TRBJ1-2,14,TGTGCCAGTAGTATCTTACAGCTCAACTATGGCTACACCTTC,CASSILQLNYGYTF
.,.,TRBV15,TRBJ1-1,13,TGTGCCACCAGCAGGGAGGCTAACACTGAAGCTTTCTTT,CATSREANTEAFF
TRBD2,.,TRBV7-2,TRBJ2-2,16,TGTGCCAGCAGCTTACAGGGACTAAGGGCCGGCGGGGAGCTGTTTTTT,CASSLQGLRAGGELFF
.,.,TRBV10-3,TRBJ2-7,15,TGTGCCATCAGTGATGATAGACGACAGATCTACGAGCAGTACTTC,CAISDDRRQIYEQYF
TRBD2,.,TRBV6-6,TRBJ2-7,16,TGTGCCAGCAGTAGAGGTACTAGCGGTTATACCTACGAGCAGTACTTC,CASSRGTSGYTYEQYF
.,.,TRBV19,TRBJ2-7,12,TGTGCCAGTAGCCCCGGGGGGCGCGAGCAGTACTTC,CASSPGGREQYF
.,.,TRBV18,TRBJ2-2,16,TGTGCCAGCTCACCAATGGCGGGGCCGCACACCGGGGAGCTGTTTTTT,CASSPMAGPHTGELFF
TRBD2,.,TRBV6-5,TRBJ2-7,15,TGTGCCAGCAGGGGGCTTACTAGCGGGAGCTACGAGCAGTACTTC,CASRGLTSGSYEQYF
TRBD2,.,TRBV4-2,TRBJ2-3,15,TGTGCCAGCAGCCAAGAGGGACTAGCGATAGATACGCAGTATTTT,CASSQEGLAIDTQYF
TRBD1,.,TRBV28,TRBJ2-7,17,TGTGCCAGCATCCCGAATCCGGCAGGGGGCAACCTCTACGAGCAGTACTTC,CASIPNPAGGNLYEQYF
TRBD2,.,TRBV6-4,TRBJ2-3,13,TGTGCCAGCAGTGACTCCACTAGCGGGAGACAGTATTTT,CASSDSTSGRQYF
TRBD1,.,TRBV5-1,TRBJ2-7,18,TGCGCCAGCAGCAACAGGGGGCTCAAGGGGGAGCGCGACTACGAGCAGTACTTC,CASSNRGLKGERDYEQYF
TRBD1,.,TRBV19,TRBJ2-5,14,TGTGCCAGTCGGGGACAGGGATATTTCGAGACCCAGTACTTC,CASRGQGYFETQYF
TRBD2,.,TRBV19,TRBJ2-7,16,TGTGCCAGTAGCCCGAGGGGGAAAGCGGGAGTCGGCGAGCAGTACTTC,CASSPRGKAGVGEQYF
.,.,TRBV28,TRBJ2-1,14,TGTGCCAGCAGTTTAGAGGTATTAGCCGGTGAGCAGTTCTTC,CASSLEVLAGEQFF
.,.,TRBV24-1,TRBJ1-1,13,TGTGCCACCAGTGATTCAGGGGCCGTTGAAGCTTTCTTT,CATSDSGAVEAFF
TRBD2,.,TRBV28,TRBJ2-1,16,TGTGCCAGCACCCGAGGAGCGGCGGGAGATGACAATGAGCAGTTCTTC,CASTRGAAGDDNEQFF
.,once,TRBV7-2,TRBJ1-2,13,TGTGCCAGCAGCTCCTTAGGGGTATATGGCTACACCTTC,CASSSLGVYGYTF
TRBD2,once,TRBV6-1,TRBJ2-2,15,TGTGCCAGCAGTGAAGCGAGCGGGAATGTCGGGGAGCTGTTTTTT,CASSEASGNVGELFF
.,.,TRBV10-3,TRBJ2-5,14,TGTGCCATCAGTGAGTCAAATAGAAAAGAGACCCAGTACTTC,CAISESNRKETQYF
TRBD2,few,TRBV6-4,TRBJ2-1,15,TGTGCCAGCAGTGACTCAGCGGGGGCCTACAATGAGCAGTTCTTC,CASSDSAGAYNEQFF
.,.,TRBV28,TRBJ2-2,11,TGTGCCAGCAGTTTGCGGGGAAGGCTGTTTTTT,CASSLRGRLFF
TRBD1,.,TRBV27,TRBJ1-4,15,TGTGCCAGCAGTGAAGGGACAGTTGGAAATGAAAAACTGTTTTTT,CASSEGTVGNEKLFF
.,.,TRBV6-1,TRBJ2-4,10,TGTGCCAGCAGTGAAACAAATCAGTACTTC,CASSETNQYF
TRBD1,.,TRBV6-4,TRBJ2-5,16,TGTGCCAGCAGTTATACCGGGACAGGGGGCCCAGAGACCCAGTACTTC,CASSYTGTGGPETQYF
TRBD1,.,TRBV7-9,TRBJ1-5,17,TGTGCCAGCAGCTTAGGGGGGACAGGGCTACTCAATCAGCCCCAGCATTTT,CASSLGGTGLLNQPQHF
.,.,TRBV5-1,TRBJ1-1,14,TGCGCCAGCAGCTTGGACAGCATGAACACTGAAGCTTTCTTT,CASSLDSMNTEAFF
TRBD2,.,TRBV7-2,TRBJ2-1,14,TGTGCCAGCAGCCAAGCCGGGGGGTACAATGAGCAGTTCTTC,CASSQAGGYNEQFF
TRBD1,medium-sized,TRBV28,TRBJ1-5,16,TGTGCCAGCAGTCCCTTGATTCGGACAGGGGATCAGCCCCAGCATTTT,CASSPLIRTGDQPQHF
TRBD2,.,TRBV28,TRBJ2-2,18,TGTGCCAGCAGTCTTAGCTCCGGGACTAGCGGGAGCACCGGGGAGCTGTTTTTT,CASSLSSGTSGSTGELFF
.,.,TRBV7-3,TRBJ2-2,15,TGTGCCAGCAGCTTGGCTCAGGGTAACACCGGGGAGCTGTTTTTT,CASSLAQGNTGELFF
.,.,TRBV11-1,TRBJ2-3,15,TGTGCCAGCACTCGAAAGGCAGGCTCCACAGATACGCAGTATTTT,CASTRKAGSTDTQYF
.,.,TRBV6-4,TRBJ1-5,14,TGTGCCAGCAGTCCGACTTCAGAGATTCAGCCCCAGCATTTT,CASSPTSEIQPQHF
.,.,TRBV7-9,TRBJ2-7,11,TGTGCCAGCAGCCCTTCAGTCGAGCAGTACTTC,CASSPSVEQYF
TRBD1,.,TRBV6-5,TRBJ1-1,14,TGTGCCAGCAGGACAGGGGGCGCGGGCACTGAAGCTTTCTTT,CASRTGGAGTEAFF
.,.,TRBV5-5,TRBJ1-2,15,TGTGCCAGCAGCACCAGGGGATCGGGCGGTTATGGCTACACCTTC,CASSTRGSGGYGYTF
.,.,TRBV4-1,TRBJ2-4,16,TGCGCCAGCAGCCAAGCGGGGTCTTTGGGCAAAAACATTCAGTACTTC,CASSQAGSLGKNIQYF
.,.,TRBV24-1,TRBJ2-1,16,TGTGCCACCAGTGATTTGCAAGGGGGGGCCCACAATGAGCAGTTCTTC,CATSDLQGGAHNEQFF
TRBD1,.,TRBV3-1/TRBV3-2,TRBJ2-2,20,TGTGCCAGCAGCCAAGACTATGGGACGCCAGGGGGAAAGGGTCCCGGGGAGCTGTTTTTT,CASSQDYGTPGGKGPGELFF
TRBD1,once,TRBV20-1,TRBJ2-7,16,TGCAGTGCTAGTAGCCGAGCGGGACAGGGGAGCTACGAGCAGTACTTC,CSASSRAGQGSYEQYF
.,.,TRBV28,TRBJ1-5,11,TGTGCCATTTCAGGCAATCAGCCCCAGCATTTT,CAISGNQPQHF
.,.,TRBV9,TRBJ1-6,14,TGTGCCAGCAGCGTAGAGATGTCGGGGTCACCCCTCCACTTT,CASSVEMSGSPLHF
TRBD1,.,TRBV4-1,TRBJ2-5,17,TGCGCCAGCAGCCGCCTGCCGACAGGGAAGATGCAAGAGACCCAGTACTTC,CASSRLPTGKMQETQYF
TRBD1,.,TRBV6-6,TRBJ1-2,16,TGTGCCAGCATCTCCAGGAGGACAGGAGCTAACTATGGCTACACCTTC,CASISRRTGANYGYTF
TRBD1,.,TRBV6-5,TRBJ2-7,15,TGTGCCAGCATTAGAGGACAGGGGGCCCTTTACGAGCAGTACTTC,CASIRGQGALYEQYF
.,.,TRBV29-1,TRBJ2-3,11,TGCAGCGCGTCACAGGGAGATACGCAGTATTTT,CSASQGDTQYF